This TCR beta chain is from a study of T cell repertoires in cytomegalovirus infection. Study information: Based on public TCR beta signatures, there were indications of CMV infection and of a matching HLA type.

Whole-study findings and limits: Public TCR beta family frequency separated CMV-and-HLA carriers, including in an independent cohort. There were HLA-C-restricted CMV-specific TCR beta clonotypes dominating the ex vivo response.

CDR1 is KGHSH and CDR2 is LQKENI in the germline V gene. V was pared by 3 bases and J by 4 bases, with 16 bases between. The CDR3 is 15 amino acids. Note on this clonotype: Its specificity is unknown.

A single record per CDR3 protein comes from TCRdb applying MiXCR to the reads. The sample lists some 300,000 distinct CDR3 sequences, roughly 13% occurring once. Sequenced sample: PBMCs. This clonotype originated in a human donor in good health (CMV status not recorded). Some clones in this sample may be carry-over from other donors' samples. V usage is TRBV18 and J usage is TRBJ2-7; either TRBD1 or TRBD2 may supply D (7 bases each). The CDR3 region is CASSPVRGGTYEQYF. CDR3 DNA: TGTGCCAGCTCACCTGTCAGGGGGGGAACTTACGAGCAGTACTTC.